The 26 T cell receptor beta chains reported below all come from one sample, sequenced in a study of response to subunit inactivated influenza vaccine (dated by TCRdb to 2017 to 2018). Library prep was done by RT-PCR. The run used an Illumina HiSeq 2500. TCRdb reran the public reads through fastp at Q25 and MiXCR, keeping productive beta chains. All rows with the same CDR3 protein become a single entry with the most common DNA and genes. This sample gives approximately 700,000 distinct CDR3 sequences in total; more than 15% of them show up just once. Around a tenth of the sample is in the top ten clones. The sequenced sample was PBMCs from blood, obtained 12 days after vaccination. All receptors come from a man in his fifties or sixties who received an inactivated influenza vaccine. Donor details come from another sample of the same person, matched by shared clones.

A few counts support this clonotype. V usage is TRBV11-2 and J usage is TRBJ1-5; TRBD1 aligns across 7 bases. V lost 5 bases, J lost 0 bases, and 4 bases stayed unmatched. Germline V CDR1 and CDR2: SGHAT, FQNNGV. The CDR3 length is 15 residues. The CDR3: CASSPGTDSNQPQHF. CDR3 nucleotide sequence: TGTGCCAGCAGCCCAGGGACAGATAGCAATCAGCCCCAGCATTTT.

This clonotype was observed a few times. The CDR3 DNA sequence: TGCGCCAGCCGAAAGGGGATTTTTTTGTCCCCAACCAATCAGCCCCAGCATTTT. This encodes CASRKGIFLSPTNQPQHF. The chain uses TRBV10-1 and TRBJ1-5; D is possibly TRBD1 (5 bases). V lost 8 bases to trimming and J lost 3 bases, with 26 bases between them. Looked up from germline, CDR1 is WNHNN and CDR2 is SYGVQD (reference sequence). The CDR3 is 18 amino acids.

This clonotype turned up a few times. This chain joins TRBV18 and TRBJ1-3; no clear D. The CDR3 loop spans 15 amino acids. Germline lookup yields CDR1 KGHSH and CDR2 LQKENI. V dropped 0 bases and J dropped 0 bases, with 6 bases sitting between them. CDR3 DNA sequence: TGTGCCAGCTCACCACCGGGCTACTCTGGAAACACCATATATTTT. Its translation is CASSPPGYSGNTIYF.

This chain joins TRBV12-3 or TRBV12-4 and TRBJ2-5, with 7 bases aligning to TRBD1. The CDR3 length is 15 residues. J was trimmed by 3 bases and V by 6 bases; bases with no gene match: 10. The CDR3 here is CASSPDRWAEETQYF. Here the CDR3 DNA reads TGTGCCAGCAGCCCGGACAGGTGGGCGGAAGAGACCCAGTACTTC.

This clonotype was counted at least ten times. The chain carries TRBV28 and TRBJ2-5; TRBD1 agrees at 7 bases. J was trimmed by 2 bases and V by 2 bases; bases with no gene match: 5. Germline CDR1 reads MDHEN; CDR2 reads SYDVKM. This CDR3 spans 15 amino acids. The CDR3 region has the DNA TGTGCCAGCAGTTTAATCGGCAGGGGGCAAGAGACCCAGTACTTC. Amino acid sequence: CASSLIGRGQETQYF.

About this clonotype itself: At one end the junction does not follow the germline gene, possibly because of a read error. The chain combines TRBV12-3 or TRBV12-4 with TRBJ2-7; TRBD2 might be the D (6 bases). The length of the CDR3 is 13 residues. The CDR3 bases are TGTGCCAGCAGGAGACTAGACTCCGACGAGCAGTACTTC. As protein: CASRRLDSDEQYF.

The chain combines TRBV11-3 with TRBJ2-2, with 9 bases fitting TRBD2. CDR1 SGHNT and CDR2 YENEEA come from the germline V gene. Germline trimming cut 5 bases from V and 8 bases from J; bases unmatched to any gene: 12. The CDR3 has 16 residues. The CDR3: CASSATSGSLGGELFF. The CDR3 coding sequence is TGTGCCAGCAGCGCGACTAGCGGCTCCCTGGGGGGGGAGCTGTTTTTT.

This sequence joins TRBV5-6 and TRBJ2-7; tentatively, D is TRBD1 or TRBD2 (6 bases each). Germline assignment: CDR1 SGHDT and CDR2 YYEEEE. The CDR3 spans 17 residues. Trimming stripped 4 bases from V and 7 bases from J, with 27 bases between. DNA of the CDR3: TGTGCCAGCAGCCGTCCCCCCGCTAGGAGGGGGAAGGGGGAGCAGTACTTC. This sequence encodes CASSRPPARRGKGEQYF.

The V and J genes are TRBV5-4 and TRBJ2-7; D gene uncertain. V gave up 0 bases and J gave up 3 bases, with 7 bases separating them. Germline assignment: CDR1 SGHNT and CDR2 YYREEE (reference sequence). The CDR3 covers 13 residues. The CDR3 bases are TGTGCCAGCAGCTTGGATCACGACTACGAGCAGTACTTC. Amino acids: CASSLDHDYEQYF.

The chain joins TRBV28 to TRBJ1-1; unclear D gene. This CDR3 is built from 14 residues. Germline CDR1 reads MDHEN; CDR2 reads SYDVKM. The germline V and J ends were trimmed by 3 bases and 1 base, with 9 bases remaining between them. The CDR3 protein is CASSFVSRNTEAFF. DNA of the CDR3: TGTGCCAGCAGTTTTGTTAGCAGGAACACTGAAGCTTTCTTT.

The V and J genes are TRBV24-1 and TRBJ2-5; no reliable D call. This CDR3 has 13 amino acids. Germline values: CDR1 KGHDR, CDR2 SFDVKD. Trimming cost V 0 bases and J 4 bases, with 5 bases left between them. CDR3 DNA sequence: TGTGCCACCAGTGATTTGAGGGCAGAGACCCAGTACTTC. Its translation is CATSDLRAETQYF.

The chain is built from TRBV18 and TRBJ1-2; D is uncertain. The V end lost 5 bases, the J end lost 3 bases, and 13 bases lay between the germline ends. The CDR3 loop spans 14 amino acids. Germline V gives CDR1 KGHSH, CDR2 LQKENI. The CDR3 DNA follows: TGTGCCAGCTCATCAAATACGCAGGACTATGGCTACACCTTC. The encoded protein is CASSSNTQDYGYTF.

The chain carries TRBV11-2 and TRBJ1-1; tentatively, D is TRBD1 (5 bases). CDR3 length equals 13 residues. The germline V gene encodes CDR1 SGHAT and CDR2 FQNNGV. Trimming took off 5 bases at V and 6 bases at J, with 13 bases between the two ends. As DNA, the CDR3 is TGTGCCAGCAGCCAAACAGGAGTTGCTGAAGCTTTCTTT. Its translation: CASSQTGVAEAFF.

V is TRBV6-1 and J is TRBJ2-4, with 12 nucleotides matching TRBD2. The ends lost 2 bases at V and 1 base at J; junction bases unmatched: 9. CDR3 length equals 19 residues. Germline CDR1 MNHNS, CDR2 SASEGT. Written as DNA, the CDR3 is TGTGCCAGCAGTGAACGCGTGCTAGCGGGAGGGGGGGCCAAAAACATTCAGTACTTC. Protein product: CASSERVLAGGGAKNIQYF.

The chain joins TRBV7-6 to TRBJ2-7; D possibly corresponds to TRBD1 (6 bases). CDR3 length equals 14 residues. Germline V CDR1 and CDR2: SGHVS, FNYEAQ. Trimming took 3 bases from V and 5 from J, leaving 14 bases between them. The CDR3 sequence: CASSLSGAWDEQYF. In nucleotides, the CDR3 is TGTGCCAGCAGCTTGTCAGGGGCTTGGGACGAGCAGTACTTC.

In its sample, this clonotype was seen a few times. The rearrangement uses TRBV6-1 and TRBJ1-2, with TRBD1 identical over 11 bases. V trimming: 6 bases; J trimming: 7 bases; junction bases outside the gene matches: 13. This CDR3 spans 16 amino acids. The germline CDR1 and CDR2 sequences are MNHNS and SASEGT. The CDR3: CASSPPGTGGMGGYTF. CDR3 nucleotides: TGTGCCAGCAGCCCCCCCGGGACAGGGGGAATGGGTGGCTACACCTTC.

The V call is TRBV4-1, the J call TRBJ1-6, with D maybe TRBD1 (5 bases). V lost 0 bases to trimming and J lost 7 bases, with 10 bases between them. There are 15 residues in the CDR3. Germline V gene lookup returns CDR1 MGHRA and CDR2 YSYEKL. CDR3 nucleotides: TGCGCCAGCAGCCAAGAAGGGACCTTAAATTCACCCCTCCACTTT. Amino acid sequence: CASSQEGTLNSPLHF.

A few counts support this clonotype. The CDR3 DNA follows: TGTGCCAGCAGTTACAGGGGACCGGGACAGACCTACGAGCAGTACTTC. It encodes CASSYRGPGQTYEQYF. V gene TRBV6-2 or TRBV6-3 combines with J gene TRBJ2-7, with 7 positions matching TRBD1. This CDR3 has 16 amino acids. The V gene's germline CDR1 is MNHEY and CDR2 SVGEGT. After removal of 2 bases from V and 2 bases from J, the junction contained 9 bases not matched to a gene.

This chain connects TRBV6-1 to TRBJ2-5, with 11 bases matching TRBD2. CDR3 size: 17 residues. From germline, CDR1 is MNHNS and CDR2 SASEGT. V gave up 6 bases and J gave up 6 bases; unmatched junction bases: 15. The CDR3 DNA reads TGTGCCAGCAGCTTCAAACGTTTAGCGGGGGGGCTAAAGACCCAGTACTTC. As protein: CASSFKRLAGGLKTQYF.

The chain recombines TRBV6-1 with TRBJ2-2; D possibly corresponds to TRBD1 (6 bases). CDR1 and CDR2 from the germline V gene are MNHNS and SASEGT. This CDR3 spans 14 amino acids. V lost 7 bases, J lost 2 bases, and 11 bases lay in between. The CDR3 nucleotides are TGTGCCAGCATCCTGGACAGCAACACCGGGGAGCTGTTTTTT. It encodes CASILDSNTGELFF.

As to this clonotype: A junction boundary mismatches the germline segment, possibly from a read error. The J gene is TRBJ2-1, the V gene TRBV7-2, with D perhaps given as TRBD1 or TRBD2 (5 bases each). The CDR3 runs 15 residues. Germline lookup yields CDR1 SGHTA and CDR2 FQGNSA. CDR3: CASSLVGTSYNEQLF. CDR3 in DNA: TGTGCCAGCAGCTTAGTGGGGACCTCCTACAATGAGCAGCTCTTC.

The CDR3 DNA reads TGTGCCAGCGACCTTCACCAGTACTTC. This sequence encodes CASDLHQYF. The chain links TRBV21-1 to TRBJ2-7. TRBV21-1 constitutes a pseudogene. CDR3 length: 9 residues.

The chain carries TRBV11-2 and TRBJ2-4; TRBD1 aligns across 7 bases. The CDR3 consists of 15 residues. The germline CDR1 and CDR2 sequences are SGHAT and FQNNGV. V was pared by 3 bases and J by 2 bases, with 4 bases of the junction left unmatched. CDR3 amino acids: CASSFYRGSKNIQYF. CDR3 nucleotide sequence: TGTGCCAGCAGCTTCTACAGGGGTTCCAAAAACATTCAGTACTTC.

This clonotype was seen a handful of times. V is TRBV4-1 and J is TRBJ2-5; TRBD1 is a possible D gene (6 bases). There are 18 residues in the CDR3. Trimming removed 1 base at V and 1 base at J, with 19 bases between. Germline-derived CDR1 and CDR2 are MGHRA and YSYEKL. The CDR3 region has the DNA TGCGCCAGCAGCCAAGTGATCGCAGGGACACTGGTCCAAGAGACCCAGTACTTC. Amino acids: CASSQVIAGTLVQETQYF.

Written as DNA, the CDR3 is TGTGCCAGCAGCTGGGGACTAGCGGGAGGGAGAAGCGGGGAGCTGTTTTTT. This codes for CASSWGLAGGRSGELFF. The V and J genes are TRBV11-2 and TRBJ2-2; 16 nucleotides agree with TRBD2. This CDR3 comprises 17 residues. Per germline, CDR1 SGHAT and CDR2 FQNNGV. V was pared by 4 bases and J by 7 bases, with 6 bases of the junction left unmatched.

This clonotype appeared a few times. This chain joins TRBV7-2 and TRBJ2-7; the D gene is possibly TRBD1 (6 bases). V was clipped by 5 bases and J by 2 bases, with 16 bases between them. The CDR3 extends over 15 amino acids. Germline V lookup: CDR1 SGHTA, CDR2 FQGNSA. The CDR3 region is CASSLQGEEAYEQYF. In DNA form, the CDR3 reads TGTGCCAGCAGCCTACAGGGCGAGGAGGCCTACGAGCAGTACTTC.